This T cell receptor (beta chain) was observed in a study of blood T cell repertoires in COVID-19. Whole-study context: There were acute and convalescent COVID-19 samples, and they came from the United States, Italy and Spain. The cDNA or gDNA used as material had been derived from T cells, B-cell-depleted T cells, or PBMCs.

Source study methods: Cell counts per sample came from amplifying reference gene primers. Assay used: immunoSEQ multiplex PCR; TCRdb lists only in-frame clones, some missing. The DNA gave D and trimming, while V, J and clone size come from that table. The repertoire holds more than 110,000 clones, with about 84% as singletons. Concerning this clone itself: Within the sample, other DNA sequences also encode this same CDR3.

The clonotype comes from a human donor in a cohort sampled during active COVID-19. Sequenced: peripheral blood.

CDR3 in DNA: TGTGCCAGCAGCCCGGTGGGGGGAGCCTACGAGCAGTACTTC. It is translated as CASSPVGGAYEQYF. This chain uses TRBV7-2 with TRBJ2-7; the D gene is possibly TRBD2 (6 bases). V was trimmed by 5 bases and J by 2 bases, leaving 13 bases between them. The germline V gene has CDR1 SGHTA and CDR2 FQGNSA. The CDR3 runs 14 residues.